The 11 T cell receptor beta chains given below trace back to one sample, sequenced in a study of PD-1 blockade in mismatch repair-deficient tumors. The method was immunoSEQ multiplex PCR; TCRdb's version includes in-frame clones alone and lacks a portion of them. This table holds roughly 130,000 clones, approximately 91% found once. Material: peripheral blood, obtained 72 weeks after starting pembrolizumab. Source of these receptors: an adult with mismatch repair-deficient cancer.

The V call is TRBV5-1, the J call TRBJ2-3; TRBD1 aligns across 9 bases. The V and J ends lost 4 bases and 4 bases, in that order; junction bases with no gene match: 10. Per the germline V gene, CDR1 is SGHRS and CDR2 is YFSETQ. The CDR3 loop spans 16 amino acids. CDR3 amino acids: CASSVAWDRAADTQYF. CDR3 nucleotides: TGCGCCAGCAGCGTGGCCTGGGACAGGGCCGCAGATACGCAGTATTTT. Supplemented by reference TRBV5-1 and TRBJ2-3, the full variable domain reads KAGVTQTPRYLIKTRGQQVTLSCSPISGHRSVSWYQQTPGQGLQFLFEYFSETQRNKGNFPGRFSGRQFSNSRSEMNVSTLELGDSALYLCASSVAWDRAADTQYFGPGTRLTVL.

This clone was counted once. This rearrangement joins TRBV10-3 to TRBJ2-2; 10 bases are shared with TRBD1. CDR3 size: 15 residues. Trimming took 10 bases from V and 1 from J; bases not matched to a gene: 6. Germline V CDR1 and CDR2: ENHRY, SYGVKD. CDR3 amino acids: CATPGTGENTGELFF. The CDR3 DNA follows: TGTGCCACCCCGGGGACAGGGGAGAACACCGGGGAGCTGTTTTTT.

The chain joins TRBV7-8 to TRBJ2-6; 11 bases agree with TRBD1. The CDR3 is 18 residues long. Germline loops: CDR1 SGHVS, CDR2 FQNEAQ. With V trimmed by 4 bases and J by 2 bases, 7 bases remained unmatched. In nucleotides, the CDR3 is TGTGCCAGCAGCTCCTCTAGGGGACAGGGGGCTGGGGCCAACGTCCTGACTTTC. Translation gives CASSSSRGQGAGANVLTF.

This sequence joins TRBV7-9 and TRBJ2-7; no definite D call. Deletions cut 5 bases from V and 0 bases from J, with 8 bases between. Looked up from germline, CDR1 is SEHNR and CDR2 is FQNEAQ (reference sequence). The CDR3 totals 13 residues. Here the CDR3 DNA reads TGTGCCAGCAGCCACGGAACCTCCTACGAGCAGTACTTC. It encodes CASSHGTSYEQYF.

The chain couples TRBV2 to TRBJ1-3, with D possibly being TRBD1 (6 bases). The germline V gene encodes CDR1 SNHLY and CDR2 FYNNEI. The CDR3 has 15 residues. V lost 6 bases and J lost 0, with 12 bases in between. CDR3 protein: CASRQGLSSGNTIYF. For the CDR3, the DNA is TGTGCCAGCAGACAGGGCCTGAGCTCTGGAAACACCATATATTTT.

The chain employs TRBV11-3 and TRBJ2-1, with TRBD1 identical over 11 bases. Germline assignment: CDR1 SGHNT and CDR2 YENEEA. The CDR3 spans 18 residues. J gave up 4 bases and V 6 bases, and 14 bases lay outside the gene matches. Written as DNA, the CDR3 is TGTGCCAGCAGTTTGGGGGGACAGGGGGAAGGTTTTTACAATGAGCAGTTCTTC. It translates to CASSLGGQGEGFYNEQFF.

CDR3 sequence (DNA): TGTGCCAGCAGCCCGAGGGGGAGCGGGAGACCCAATGAGCAGTTCTTC. As protein: CASSPRGSGRPNEQFF. The chain couples TRBV11-3 to TRBJ2-1; 8 bases line up with TRBD2. The CDR3 length is 16 residues. The germline CDR1 and CDR2 sequences are SGHNT and YENEEA. J was trimmed by 6 bases and V by 5 bases; bases with no gene match: 12.

This clone was recorded a few times. The chain joins TRBV7-8 to TRBJ2-1, with 9 bases that match TRBD1. Per the germline V gene, CDR1 is SGHVS and CDR2 is FQNEAQ. V trimming: 3 bases; J trimming: 0 bases; junction bases outside the gene matches: 18. The CDR3 length is 21 residues. The CDR3 DNA sequence: TGTGCCAGCAGCTTCCAGACCGGGACAGGGAAATTCCTCAGCTCCTACAATGAGCAGTTCTTC. The encoded protein is CASSFQTGTGKFLSSYNEQFF.

J is TRBJ2-7 and V is TRBV5-1; D remains ambiguous. V lost 2 bases and J lost 2, with 8 bases in between. The CDR3 consists of 13 residues. The V gene's germline CDR1 is SGHRS and CDR2 YFSETQ. The CDR3 protein is CASSFGIAYEQYF. The CDR3 DNA reads as TGCGCCAGCAGCTTTGGCATTGCCTACGAGCAGTACTTC.

The chain combines TRBV27 with TRBJ1-1, with no clear D. Germline values: CDR1 MNHEY, CDR2 SMNVEV (reference sequence). The CDR3 sequence is 15 residues long. V dropped 0 bases and J dropped 0 bases, with 8 bases sitting between them. The DNA for the CDR3 is TGTGCCAGCAGTTTATCTAGAGACATGAACACTGAAGCTTTCTTT. Protein sequence: CASSLSRDMNTEAFF.

The rearrangement uses TRBV5-1 and TRBJ2-7; D remains unclear. V was pared by 1 base and J by 6 bases, with 5 bases between. Germline V gene data show CDR1 as SGHRS and CDR2 as YFSETQ. CDR3 length: 11 amino acids. DNA of the CDR3: TGCGCCAGCAGCTTGCGCGCCGAGCAGTACTTC. This sequence encodes CASSLRAEQYF.